A single sample gave rise to the 3 T cell receptor beta chains below, sequenced in a study of T cell responses to AZD1222 COVID-19 vaccine. Measured with immunoSEQ multiplex PCR; TCRdb has only the in-frame clones, and not every one. This sample carries 120,000 or so clones, 88% of them seen once, and the ten largest clones take 7.6%. Specimen: peripheral blood, collected on day 0 of AZD1222 vaccination. The origin of the receptors is an adult in good health.

The V and J genes are TRBV5-1 and TRBJ2-5; tentative D call: TRBD2 (7 bases). The V gene's germline CDR1 is SGHRS and CDR2 YFSETQ. The CDR3 runs to 13 residues. The V gene lost 4 bases and the J gene lost 9 bases, with 16 bases spanning the gap. CDR3 sequence reads: CASSGLGGEPQYF. CDR3 DNA: TGCGCCAGCAGCGGCTTAGGGGGGGAGCCCCAGTACTTC.

In DNA form, the CDR3 reads TGTGCCAGAGACTTAGGAAACACCATATATTTT. It is translated as CARDLGNTIYF. The chain carries TRBV7-9 and TRBJ1-3; no firm D call. The germline V and J ends were trimmed by 9 bases and 4 bases, with 7 bases remaining between them. Germline V gives CDR1 SEHNR, CDR2 FQNEAQ (reference sequence). This CDR3 has 11 residues.

The V call is TRBV10-3, the J call TRBJ2-7; no definite D call. The CDR3 runs 12 residues. Looked up from germline, CDR1 is ENHRY and CDR2 is SYGVKD. Trimming shortened V by 6 bases and J by 0 bases, and 6 bases separated the two germline ends. CDR3 loop: CAISWDSYEQYF. CDR3 nucleotides: TGTGCCATCAGCTGGGACTCCTACGAGCAGTACTTC.